This T cell receptor beta chain was identified in a study of T-cell reconstitution after alpha-beta-depleted transplantation in children. The germline gives CDR1 DFQATT, CDR2 SNEGSKA (reference sequence). V was clipped by 5 bases and J by 9 bases, with 18 bases between them. The length of the CDR3 is 13 residues. Using unique molecular identifiers, the investigators prepared the TCRbeta library. Each CDR3 protein gets one entry after TCRdb re-called the PCR reads with MiXCR. The sample contains 280,000 or so distinct CDR3 sequences, around 10% of which appear only once. This TCR came from a male patient aged 2-15 years who had a stem cell transplant for chronic granulomatous disease, so the T cells may come from the graft donor. This sequence joins TRBV20-1 and TRBJ2-3; weak D call: TRBD1 (6 bases). The sample in question was peripheral blood, obtained 180 days after TCRalphabeta/CD19-depleted stem cell transplant. This CDR3 is CSARKTGRDTQYF. CDR3 sequence (DNA): TGCAGTGCTCGGAAGACAGGCAGAGACACGCAGTATTTT.